This T cell receptor beta chain appears in the sequencing data of a study of regulatory T cells in long-lasting Graves disease. Combining iRepertoire HTBI primers with Arm-PCR of CDR3 regions, the authors built TCR beta libraries. TCRdb ran MiXCR on the multiplex PCR reads and lists one entry per CDR3 protein. The table has 300,000 to 500,000 distinct CDR3 sequences, more than 20% seen once. Time point in this sample: persistent/refractory GD, antithyroid drugs over 5 years with positive TRAb. From RNA extracted from PBMCs, the TCR library was made. This clonotype was seen a few times. This CDR3 is built from 18 residues. CDR1 and CDR2 from the germline V gene are WSHSY and SAAADI. V gave up 4 bases and J gave up 7 bases; unmatched junction bases: 13.

The sequence was collected from a female donor with Graves disease. The chain couples TRBV10-2 to TRBJ2-1; 13 bases fit TRBD2. Sequenced material: peripheral blood mononuclear cells (PBMCs), taken when the disease was refractory, from a patient treated with antithyroid drugs. Here the CDR3 reads CASSVAGTSGTSRNEQFF. The CDR3 DNA follows: TGCGCCAGCAGTGTCGCCGGGACTAGCGGGACCTCACGGAATGAGCAGTTCTTC.